A single T cell receptor beta chain is shown here with its context. The CDR3 has 16 residues. Germline CDR1 is LGHDT and CDR2 is YNNKEL (reference sequence). V lost 0 bases and J 6 bases, leaving 17 bases between the germline ends. MiXCR, run by TCRdb on the RACE reads, gives a single entry per CDR3 protein. The sample contains 80,000 to 100,000 distinct CDR3 sequences, less than 14% of which appear only once. Time point meaning: patch test 3, about 24 weeks after DPC sensitization. The treatment is: therapeutic diphenylcyclopropenone sensitization with weekly scalp DPC. Alopecia patients deemed DPC-suitable, aged 18 to 70, excluding pregnancy. The sample belongs to a study of human T cells and chemical hapten exposure.

The specimen was whole blood, collected in connection with sensitization to the hapten diphenylcyclopropenone (DPC). This TCR was sampled from a woman in her forties or fifties with alopecia areata. Some clones in this sample may be carry-over from other donors' samples. The chain carries TRBV3-1 and TRBJ2-5; perhaps D is TRBD1 or TRBD2 (5 bases each). The CDR3 here is CASSQDPLGASKTQYF. CDR3 sequence (DNA): TGTGCCAGCAGCCAAGATCCACTAGGGGCTTCGAAGACCCAGTACTTC.